This is a list of T cell receptor beta chains from one sample in a study of technical replicates of blood from a few donors. Assay: immunoSEQ multiplex PCR; the TCRdb copy retains only in-frame clones and omits some. The data show about 59,000 clones, with 97% seen just once and over 0.15% held by the top ten. The sample taken for sequencing was T cells isolated from PBMCs. Source of these receptors: a human donor in good health. Both conserved end residues are part of each CDR3. A D gene is named only where the DNA matches it firmly. Clone size is given for some rows only: seen once, a few or many times, or a class if the clone is expanded.

NA	NA	TRBV9	TRBJ2-1	TGTGCCAGCAGCGTAGGAATTATCGGGGGACCCTACAATGAGCAGTTCTTC	CASSVGIIGGPYNEQFF
NA	TRBD1	TRBV5-1	TRBJ1-1	TGCGCCAGCAGCGACAGGGGAGGATTCACTGAAGCTTTCTTT	CASSDRGGFTEAFF
NA	TRBD1	TRBV20-1	TRBJ1-2	TGCAGTGGGGACAGGGTCGACGGCTACACCTTC	CSGDRVDGYTF
NA	NA	TRBV4-1	TRBJ2-5	TGCGCCAGCAGCCAAGACGTTCGGACAGCCCAAGAGACCCAGTACTTC	CASSQDVRTAQETQYF
NA	NA	TRBV10-3	TRBJ2-6	TGTGCCATCAGTGAAAGGGGGTCTGGGGCCAACGTCCTGACTTTC	CAISERGSGANVLTF
NA	NA	TRBV6-1	TRBJ2-7	TGTGCCAGCAGCCTCTCGTCTGCAGGCTCCTACGAGCAGTACTTC	CASSLSSAGSYEQYF
NA	TRBD1	TRBV30	TRBJ1-6	TGTGCCTGGAGTTTACAGGGGGCTGGGAATTCACCCCTCCACTTT	CAWSLQGAGNSPLHF
NA	TRBD2	TRBV6-1	TRBJ2-7	TGTGCCAGCAAGGCCAGCGGGAGTTTCTACGAGCAGTACTTC	CASKASGSFYEQYF
NA	NA	TRBV5-1	TRBJ2-2	TGCGCCAGCAGCTTGGCCCTTACAGCGAACACCGGGGAGCTGTTTTTT	CASSLALTANTGELFF
NA	NA	TRBV6-4	TRBJ2-1	TGTGCCAGCAGTGACTCGTTTAACTGGGGCGTTGTTAATGAGCAGTTCTTC	CASSDSFNWGVVNEQFF
NA	NA	TRBV6-1	TRBJ2-1	TGTGCCAGCAGTGATTACTTCCGGCAGTTCTTC	CASSDYFRQFF
NA	NA	TRBV7-9	TRBJ1-1	TGTGCCAGCAGCTTCGACAGAACCCTCATGAACACTGAAGCTTTCTTT	CASSFDRTLMNTEAFF
NA	TRBD1	TRBV2	TRBJ1-1	TGTGCCAGCAGTGGGGACAGGAACACTGAAGCTTTCTTT	CASSGDRNTEAFF
NA	NA	TRBV7-9	TRBJ1-2	TGTGCCAGCCAGGATATCGGCCGGGAGGGGGGCTATGGCTACACCTTC	CASQDIGREGGYGYTF
once	TRBD1	TRBV19	TRBJ2-7	TGTGCCAGTAGCCTTACTATTGGACAGGGGAGCTCCTACGAGCAGTACTTC	CASSLTIGQGSSYEQYF
NA	NA	TRBV27	TRBJ2-7	TGTGCCAGCAGTCCGGCCTCGAGGGTCCACGAGCAGTACTTC	CASSPASRVHEQYF
once	TRBD1	TRBV10-3	TRBJ2-7	TGTGCCATCAGTTATCAGGGGGTTAGTTACGAGCAGTACTTC	CAISYQGVSYEQYF
NA	TRBD1	TRBV5-1	TRBJ2-7	TGCGCCAGCAGCTTGGGGGACAGGTATGACTACGAGCAGTACTTC	CASSLGDRYDYEQYF
NA	NA	TRBV5-1	TRBJ2-7	TGCGCCAGCAGCTTGGGCCAGGGTGTTGGGGACGAGCAGTACTTC	CASSLGQGVGDEQYF
once	TRBD2	TRBV27	TRBJ2-2	TGTGCCAGCAGTTCCACTAGCGGGACACGTTCGTATCGTGAGCTGTTTTTT	CASSSTSGTRSYRELFF
NA	NA	TRBV4-2	TRBJ2-5	TGTGCCAGCAGCCAAGAACAGGGTGGTGAGACCCAGTACTTC	CASSQEQGGETQYF
NA	TRBD1	TRBV18	TRBJ1-2	TGTGCCAGCTCACCCGGGACAGGAGAGTACTATGGCTACACCTTC	CASSPGTGEYYGYTF
NA	TRBD1	TRBV5-1	TRBJ1-2	TGCGCCAGCAGCTTTACAGGGGGCGAGGGCTATGGCTACACCTTC	CASSFTGGEGYGYTF
NA	TRBD1	TRBV5-1	TRBJ2-2	TGCGCCAGCACCCGACAGGGGGCCACCGGGGAGCTGTTTTTT	CASTRQGATGELFF
NA	NA	TRBV11-3	TRBJ1-1	TGTGCCAGCAGTCCGGAGTGGTCCGTCTCGGCTGAAGCTTTCTTT	CASSPEWSVSAEAFF
NA	TRBD2	TRBV6-5	TRBJ2-3	TGTGCCAGCAGTCCCCGGGGGGTATTGGCAGATACGCAGTATTTT	CASSPRGVLADTQYF